Only a few counts were recorded for the clone carrying this T cell receptor (beta chain). What it recognizes is unknown. The data were taken from a study of CD8+ T cells in alopecia areata. Following extraction, RNA underwent reverse transcription to cDNA, which served as the sequencing template. Sequencing was performed with immunoSEQ multiplex PCR; in TCRdb, only in-frame clones are kept and a portion is missing. The data contain 250,000 to 300,000 clones, about 62% of them singletons. General study results and limits: Tofacitinib did not eliminate many expanded lesional clones from scalp or blood. Lesional scalp, especially alopecia totalis/universalis, showed higher clonality than normal scalp.

Treatment here: oral pan-JAK inhibitor, 5-10 mg twice daily. The CDR3 runs to 15 residues. Germline V gene sequence: CDR1 MGHRA, CDR2 YSYEKL. Between the trimmed V and J ends, which lost 3 bases and 2 bases, there was a span of 14 bases. The gene calls are TRBV4-1 and TRBJ2-7; D is unclear. Material: CD4+ T cells sorted from blood, obtained at week 24, from a patient treated with tofacitinib. The TCR was taken from a human donor with alopecia areata. The CDR3 coding sequence is TGCGCCAGCAGCCAGGCTCGCGCAATGGCCTACGAGCAGTACTTC. Translated, it gives CASSQARAMAYEQYF.